The 21 T cell receptor beta chains below come from one sample, sequenced in a study of blood T cell repertoires in COVID-19. Sequenced by immunoSEQ multiplex PCR; TCRdb stores in-frame clones only, minus some. The sample yields a few hundred thousand clones, approximately 88% seen once. Sequencing input: peripheral blood. Receptors originate from a woman aged 25 to 39 with COVID-19, enrolled during active disease.

The rearrangement links TRBV3-1 (or the pseudogene TRBV3-2) to TRBJ1-5, with 9 bases lining up with TRBD1. The CDR3 spans 15 residues. V lost 1 base and J lost 4; bases outside the gene matches: 2. Per the germline V gene, CDR1 is LGHDT and CDR2 is YNNKEL (reference sequence). The CDR3 DNA is TGTGCCAGCAGCCAAGGGGGGACAGGGAATCAGCCCCAGCATTTT. Translation: CASSQGGTGNQPQHF.

The chain uses TRBV15 and TRBJ1-5; 10 bases agree with TRBD1. V gave up 2 bases and J gave up 7 bases; unmatched junction bases: 11. The germline CDR1 and CDR2 sequences are LNHNV and YYDKDF (reference sequence). The CDR3 has 17 amino acids. CDR3 sequence: CATSRLPGTGVLQPQHF. CDR3 nucleotide sequence: TGTGCCACCAGCAGACTCCCTGGGACAGGGGTTTTACAGCCCCAGCATTTT. The full variable domain, completed using reference TRBV15 and TRBJ1-5, is DAMVIQNPRYQVTQFGKPVTLSCSQTLNHNVMYWYQQKSSQAPKLLFHYYDKDFNNEADTPDNFQSRRPNTSFCFLDIRSPGLGDTAMYLCATSRLPGTGVLQPQHFGDGTRLSIL.

The V and J genes are TRBV28 and TRBJ1-3; 7 bases line up with TRBD1. CDR3 length: 16 amino acids. After removal of 4 bases from V and 2 bases from J, the junction contained 8 bases not matched to a gene. In germline, CDR1 is MDHEN, CDR2 SYDVKM. CDR3 bases: TGTGCCAGCAGTTCCAATACAGGGGCTGCTGGAAACACCATATATTTT. Translating gives CASSSNTGAAGNTIYF.

The chain links TRBV7-2 to TRBJ1-6; 7 bases fit TRBD1. Germline lookup yields CDR1 SGHTA and CDR2 FQGNSA. The CDR3 is made up of 14 amino acids. V was clipped by 4 bases and J by 8 bases; unmatched bases: 5. CDR3 in amino acids: CASSSRDSDSPLHF. In nucleotides, the CDR3 is TGTGCCAGCAGCTCAAGGGACAGTGATTCACCCCTCCACTTT. The variable domain in full, with the rest retrieved from reference TRBV7-2 and TRBJ1-6, is GAGVSQSPSNKVTEKGKDVELRCDPISGHTALYWYRQSLGQGLEFLIYFQGNSAPDKSGLPSDRFSAERTGGSVSTLTIQRTQQEDSAVYLCASSSRDSDSPLHFGNGTRLTVT.

The CDR3 here is CASSLRAGLYEQYF. The CDR3 nucleotides are TGTGCCAGCAGCTTAAGGGCAGGGCTCTACGAGCAGTACTTC. The chain employs TRBV7-2 and TRBJ2-7, with TRBD1 as a possible D gene (5 bases). The V end was cut by 2 bases, the J end by 3 bases, with 11 bases between. The CDR3 spans 14 residues. CDR1 and CDR2 from the germline V gene are SGHTA and FQGNSA. Together with reference TRBV7-2 and TRBJ2-7, the CDR3 gives the full variable domain: GAGVSQSPSNKVTEKGKDVELRCDPISGHTALYWYRQSLGQGLEFLIYFQGNSAPDKSGLPSDRFSAERTGGSVSTLTIQRTQQEDSAVYLCASSLRAGLYEQYFGPGTRLTVT.

The chain joins TRBV7-2 to TRBJ1-2; 7 bases are shared with TRBD1. Germline CDR1 reads SGHTA; CDR2 reads FQGNSA. V gave up 3 bases and J gave up 8 bases; unmatched junction bases: 6. The CDR3 length is 13 residues. Here the CDR3 DNA reads TGTGCCAGCAGCTTCGACAGGGAGGAAGGCTACACCTTC. It translates to CASSFDREEGYTF. The full variable domain, its missing parts supplied by reference TRBV7-2 and TRBJ1-2, is GAGVSQSPSNKVTEKGKDVELRCDPISGHTALYWYRQSLGQGLEFLIYFQGNSAPDKSGLPSDRFSAERTGGSVSTLTIQRTQQEDSAVYLCASSFDREEGYTFGSGTRLTVV.

This clone was detected only once. This sequence joins TRBV14 and TRBJ2-7; D might be TRBD1 (5 bases). Germline V CDR1 and CDR2: SGHDN, FVKESK. CDR3 length: 13 amino acids. Trimming stripped 1 base from V and 4 bases from J, with 8 bases between. The DNA of the CDR3 is TGTGCCAGCAGCCAAGGACCAGGGTACGAGCAGTACTTC. Translated: CASSQGPGYEQYF.

The V and J genes are TRBV18 and TRBJ1-2, with a weak D call TRBD1 (5 bases). The CDR3 covers 17 residues. Germline V gene data show CDR1 as KGHSH and CDR2 as LQKENI. V lost 0 bases and J lost 1, with 15 bases in between. The chain's CDR3 is CASSPPGRPGGNYGYTF. CDR3 bases: TGTGCCAGCTCACCACCCGGCAGGCCGGGGGGTAACTATGGCTACACCTTC.

This clone occurred once. V is TRBV2 and J is TRBJ2-5; TRBD1 agrees at 7 bases. Germline loops: CDR1 SNHLY, CDR2 FYNNEI. The V and J ends lost 8 bases and 0 bases, in that order; junction bases with no gene match: 6. The CDR3 length is 14 residues. The CDR3 DNA sequence: TGTGCCAGCGGACAGGAGATGTACCAAGAGACCCAGTACTTC. Translating gives CASGQEMYQETQYF.

This chain uses TRBV24-1 with TRBJ2-7; 8 nucleotides line up with TRBD1. The CDR3 is 14 amino acids. Germline V lookup: CDR1 KGHDR, CDR2 SFDVKD. The CDR3 protein is CTPGGLRSSYEQYV. The DNA of the CDR3 is TGTACTCCAGGGGGCTTAAGGAGCTCCTACGAGCAGTACGTC.

Turning to this clone: In the same sample, other DNA sequences code for this CDR3. The rearrangement uses TRBV6-2 or TRBV6-3 and TRBJ1-2, with D possibly matching TRBD1 (5 bases). The CDR3 is 13 residues long. In germline, CDR1 is MNHEY, CDR2 SVGEGT. With 6 bases removed from V and 4 bases from J, the gap between germline ends came to 12 bases. The CDR3 loop reads CASSQDRFYGYTF. The CDR3 nucleotides are TGTGCCAGCAGCCAAGACAGATTCTATGGCTACACCTTC.

This clone showed up just a few times. J is TRBJ2-3 and V is TRBV30, with TRBD2 matching over 11 bases. V shed 2 bases and J 6 bases; nucleotides not matched to a gene: 10. This CDR3 is built from 16 residues. CDR1 GTSNPN and CDR2 SVGIG come from the germline V gene (reference sequence). The CDR3 is CAWSPGSSGGRDTQYF. The CDR3 DNA reads TGTGCCTGGAGTCCGGGTTCTAGCGGGGGGAGGGATACGCAGTATTTT.

This clone was counted only a few times. V gene TRBV7-2 combines with J gene TRBJ2-7; D perhaps matches TRBD1 (5 bases). This CDR3 comprises 12 residues. Looked up from germline, CDR1 is SGHTA and CDR2 is FQGNSA. V was cut by 8 bases and J by 1 base, with 9 bases left in between. CDR3 protein: CASGRQSYEQYF. CDR3 sequence (DNA): TGTGCCAGCGGAAGACAGTCCTACGAGCAGTACTTC.

This rearrangement joins TRBV5-1 to TRBJ1-1, with TRBD1 as a possible D gene (5 bases). Germline lookup yields CDR1 SGHRS and CDR2 YFSETQ. Trimming took 4 bases from V and 2 from J, leaving 9 bases between them. There are 13 residues in the CDR3. DNA of the CDR3: TGCGCCAGCAGCGGGGCAGCTAACACTGAAGCTTTCTTT. This codes for CASSGAANTEAFF.

V is TRBV19 and J is TRBJ1-2; possible D gene TRBD1, 6 bases. The CDR3 covers 11 residues. The V gene lost 7 bases and the J gene lost 8 bases, with 11 bases spanning the gap. Looked up from germline, CDR1 is LNHDA and CDR2 is SQIVND (reference sequence). This chain's CDR3 is CASTTGKGYTF. The CDR3 nucleotides are TGTGCCAGTACTACAGGGAAGGGCTACACCTTC.

This clone showed up just once. The gene calls are TRBV2 and TRBJ2-1; D is uncertain. In germline, CDR1 is SNHLY, CDR2 FYNNEI. The V gene lost 8 bases and the J gene lost 2 bases, with 7 bases spanning the gap. The CDR3 length is 12 residues. The CDR3 coding sequence is TGTGCCAGCTCCCTTACCTACAATGAGCAGTTCTTC. Its protein is CASSLTYNEQFF.

V usage is TRBV25-1 and J usage is TRBJ1-2, with a possible D match to TRBD1 (5 bases). Germline loops: CDR1 MGHDK, CDR2 SYGVNS. The CDR3 length is 13 residues. With 0 bases removed from V and 7 bases from J, the gap between germline ends came to 9 bases. The CDR3 here is CASSEYRGIGYTF. CDR3 sequence (DNA): TGTGCCAGCAGTGAATATAGGGGAATTGGCTACACCTTC.

This chain uses TRBV11-3 with TRBJ2-5, with TRBD1 identical over 10 bases. Per the germline V gene, CDR1 is SGHNT and CDR2 is YENEEA. This CDR3 comprises 16 residues. Trimming removed 5 bases from V and 1 base from J; junction bases left unmatched: 7. The CDR3 is CASSAWTGGAQETQYF. The CDR3 bases are TGTGCCAGCAGCGCCTGGACAGGGGGTGCCCAAGAGACCCAGTACTTC.

The V call is TRBV9, the J call TRBJ1-4, with unresolved D. This CDR3 has 13 amino acids. V shed 4 bases and J shed 8 bases, with 12 bases lying between them. Germline V lookup: CDR1 SGDLS, CDR2 YYNGEE. The DNA for the CDR3 is TGTGCCAGCAGCCCCCGATTCGGGGAAAAACTGTTTTTT. It translates to CASSPRFGEKLFF.

This sequence joins TRBV2 and TRBJ2-4; weak D call: TRBD1 (5 bases). V lost 6 bases and J lost 2, with 17 bases in between. From germline, CDR1 is SNHLY and CDR2 FYNNEI. CDR3 length equals 16 residues. Here the CDR3 DNA reads TGTGCCAGCAGACACCTCCGAAGGGGTTCCAAAAACATTCAGTACTTC. Translated: CASRHLRRGSKNIQYF.

This clone was observed a single time. V and J are TRBV6-5 and TRBJ1-6; TRBD1 aligns across 8 bases. This CDR3 region has 15 residues. V trimming: 6 bases; J trimming: 10 bases; junction bases outside the gene matches: 11. Germline lookup yields CDR1 MNHEY and CDR2 SVGAGI. The CDR3 is CASSRTGSYRSPLHF. In DNA, the CDR3 is TGTGCCAGCAGCAGGACAGGGTCTTACAGATCACCCCTCCACTTT.